The present T cell receptor beta chain was sequenced within a study of control samples from healthy donors and cancer patients. The germline gives CDR1 SGHVS, CDR2 FQNEAQ. CDR3 size: 16 residues. The V segment lost 3 bases and the J segment 2 bases; nucleotides outside the gene matches: 10. Method: immunoSEQ multiplex PCR; TCRdb's copy keeps in-frame clones and lacks some. Of over 120,000 clones detected, around 94% appear once; the ten largest clones hold 13% to 15%. This clonotype was sampled from a man in his 60s with colorectal cancer. The chain carries TRBV7-8 and TRBJ2-7; 7 nucleotides align to TRBD2. Sequencing input: PBMCs. DNA of the CDR3: TGTGCCAGCAGCTTTCGCCTCGGGGGGACCACCTACGAGCAGTACTTC. Its translation is CASSFRLGGTTYEQYF.